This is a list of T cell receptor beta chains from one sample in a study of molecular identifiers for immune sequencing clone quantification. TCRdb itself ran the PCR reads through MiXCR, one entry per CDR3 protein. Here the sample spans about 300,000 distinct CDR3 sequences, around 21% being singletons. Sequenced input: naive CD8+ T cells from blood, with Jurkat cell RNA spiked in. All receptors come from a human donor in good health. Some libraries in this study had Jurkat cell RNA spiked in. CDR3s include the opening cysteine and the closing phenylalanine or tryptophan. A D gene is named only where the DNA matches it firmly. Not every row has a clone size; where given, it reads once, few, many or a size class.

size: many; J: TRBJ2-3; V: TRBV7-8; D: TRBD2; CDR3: CASSSLAGSTDTQYF; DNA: TGTGCCAGCAGCTCGCTAGCGGGGAGCACAGATACGCAGTATTTT
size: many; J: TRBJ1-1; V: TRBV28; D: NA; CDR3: CASSTPTGPNTEAFF; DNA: TGTGCCAGCAGTACCCCGACAGGACCTAACACTGAAGCTTTCTTT
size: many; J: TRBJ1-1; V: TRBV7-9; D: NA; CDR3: CASSAQGYTEAFF; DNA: TGTGCCAGCAGCGCCCAGGGGTACACTGAAGCTTTCTTT
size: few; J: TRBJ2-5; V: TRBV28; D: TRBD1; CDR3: CASSPTGGETQYF; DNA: TGTGCCAGCAGTCCGACAGGGGGGGAGACCCAGTACTTC
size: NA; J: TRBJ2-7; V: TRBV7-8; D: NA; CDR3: CASSFRDAVYEQYF; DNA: TGTGCCAGCAGCTTCCGGGACGCGGTTTACGAGCAGTACTTC
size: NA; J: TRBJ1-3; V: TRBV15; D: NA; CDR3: CATSRGTGRRGNTIYF; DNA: TGTGCCACCAGCAGAGGAACAGGTAGAAGAGGAAACACCATATATTTT
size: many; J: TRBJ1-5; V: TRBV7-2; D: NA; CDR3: CASSLDFSNQPQHF; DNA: TGTGCCAGCAGCTTAGATTTCTCAAATCAGCCCCAGCATTTT
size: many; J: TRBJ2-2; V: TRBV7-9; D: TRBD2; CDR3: CASSLTLAGPNTGELFF; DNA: TGTGCCAGCAGCTTAACCCTAGCGGGGCCTAACACCGGGGAGCTGTTTTTT
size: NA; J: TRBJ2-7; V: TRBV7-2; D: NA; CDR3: CASSLGSAVYEQYF; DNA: TGTGCCAGCAGCTTAGGTTCGGCGGTGTACGAGCAGTACTTC
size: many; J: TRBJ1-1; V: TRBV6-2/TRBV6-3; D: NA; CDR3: CASSYAPNTEAFF; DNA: TGTGCCAGCAGTTACGCCCCAAACACTGAAGCTTTCTTT
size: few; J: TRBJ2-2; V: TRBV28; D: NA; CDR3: CASSSASTGELFF; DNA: TGTGCCAGCAGTTCGGCTTCGACCGGGGAGCTGTTTTTT
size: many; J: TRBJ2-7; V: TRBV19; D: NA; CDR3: CASSMSLRYEQYF; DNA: TGTGCCAGTAGTATGTCCCTTCGCTACGAGCAGTACTTC
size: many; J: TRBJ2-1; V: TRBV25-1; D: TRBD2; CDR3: CASTIGLAGGYNEQFF; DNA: TGTGCCAGCACCATCGGACTAGCGGGGGGATACAATGAGCAGTTCTTC
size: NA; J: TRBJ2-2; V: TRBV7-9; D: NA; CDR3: CASSRSGTDAGELFF; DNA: TGTGCCAGCAGTCGATCCGGGACCGATGCTGGGGAGCTGTTTTTT
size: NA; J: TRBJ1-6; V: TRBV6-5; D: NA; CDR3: CASGYAGNSPLHF; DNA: TGTGCCAGCGGTTACGCGGGAAATTCACCCCTCCACTTT
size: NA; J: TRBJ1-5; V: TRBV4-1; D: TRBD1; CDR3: CASSQGRTGLSNQPQHF; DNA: TGCGCCAGCAGCCAAGGTCGGACAGGCCTGAGCAATCAGCCCCAGCATTTT
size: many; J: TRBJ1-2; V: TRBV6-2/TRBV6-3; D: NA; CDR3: CASSYSPESRDYGYTF; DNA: TGTGCCAGCAGTTACTCCCCCGAGAGCAGAGACTATGGCTACACCTTC
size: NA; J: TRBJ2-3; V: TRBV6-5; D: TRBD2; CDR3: CASSYFSPASGSADTQYF; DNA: TGTGCCAGCAGTTACTTTTCTCCGGCTAGCGGTAGCGCAGATACGCAGTATTTT
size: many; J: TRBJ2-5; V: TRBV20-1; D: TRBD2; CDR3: CSARTSGKETQYF; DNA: TGCAGTGCCCGGACTAGCGGAAAAGAGACCCAGTACTTC
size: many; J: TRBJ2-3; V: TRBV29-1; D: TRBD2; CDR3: CSVEGGRKTDTQYF; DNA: TGCAGCGTTGAGGGCGGGAGAAAGACAGATACGCAGTATTTT
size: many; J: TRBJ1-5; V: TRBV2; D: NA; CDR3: CASSAPSGRPQHF; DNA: TGTGCCAGCAGTGCTCCCTCCGGGCGGCCCCAGCATTTT
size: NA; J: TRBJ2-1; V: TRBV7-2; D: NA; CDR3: CASTLGLNNEQFF; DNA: TGTGCCAGCACCCTGGGTCTAAACAATGAGCAGTTCTTC
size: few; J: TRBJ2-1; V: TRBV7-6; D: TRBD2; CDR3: CASSLASLAGLNEQFF; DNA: TGTGCCAGCAGCTTAGCGTCACTAGCGGGACTCAATGAGCAGTTCTTC
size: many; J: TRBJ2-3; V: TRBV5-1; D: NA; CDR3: CASSGSRTDTQYF; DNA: TGCGCCAGCAGCGGTTCACGTACAGATACGCAGTATTTT
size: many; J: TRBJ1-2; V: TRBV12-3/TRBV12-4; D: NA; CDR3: CASSLFRVGVNYGYTF; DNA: TGTGCCAGCAGTTTATTCAGGGTTGGAGTCAACTATGGCTACACCTTC
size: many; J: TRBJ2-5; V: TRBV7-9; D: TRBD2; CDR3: CASSLVAGDQETQYF; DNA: TGTGCCAGCAGCTTAGTAGCGGGGGACCAAGAGACCCAGTACTTC
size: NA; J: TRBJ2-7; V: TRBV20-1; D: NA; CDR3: CSARDRQGDPYEQYF; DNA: TGCAGTGCTAGAGATAGGCAGGGAGATCCCTACGAGCAGTACTTC
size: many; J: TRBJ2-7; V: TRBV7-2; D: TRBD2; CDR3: CASSPSLAGASEQYF; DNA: TGTGCCAGCAGCCCCTCGCTAGCGGGAGCCTCCGAGCAGTACTTC
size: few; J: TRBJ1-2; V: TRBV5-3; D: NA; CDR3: CASWTTGPYGYTF; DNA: TGTGCCAGCTGGACCACAGGTCCCTATGGCTACACCTTC
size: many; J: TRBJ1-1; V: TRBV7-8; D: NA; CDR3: CASTTGGTTEAFF; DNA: TGTGCCAGCACCACGGGGGGAACAACTGAAGCTTTCTTT
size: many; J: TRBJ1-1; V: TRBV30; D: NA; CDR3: CARFVGTEAFF; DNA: TGTGCCCGGTTCGTTGGGACTGAAGCTTTCTTT
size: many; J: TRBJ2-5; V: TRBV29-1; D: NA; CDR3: CSVEVWGALMETQYF; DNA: TGCAGCGTTGAAGTGTGGGGGGCGTTGATGGAGACCCAGTACTTC